A single sample is the source of the 31 T cell receptor beta chains below, sequenced in a study of blood T cell repertoires in COVID-19. Here immunoSEQ multiplex PCR was the method, and the copy in TCRdb shows in-frame clones only, minus some. The sample shows 250,000 to 300,000 clones, over 80% of them seen only once. Material for sequencing was peripheral blood. These receptors all come from a woman in her seventies with COVID-19, enrolled during active disease.

There are a few counts of this clone. V and J are TRBV7-9 and TRBJ2-7; the match to TRBD2 covers 8 bases. Losses at the gene ends were 0 bases for V and 5 bases for J; bases not matched to a gene: 9. CDR3 length: 16 residues. CDR1 and CDR2 from the germline V gene are SEHNR and FQNEAQ (reference sequence). The CDR3 loop is CASSLAPGGETHEQYF. In DNA form, the CDR3 reads TGTGCCAGCAGCTTAGCGCCGGGAGGGGAAACCCACGAGCAGTACTTC.

The chain joins TRBV5-1 to TRBJ1-1, with a weak D call TRBD1 (6 bases). The CDR3 runs to 14 residues. Germline CDR1 is SGHRS and CDR2 is YFSETQ. Trimming removed 4 bases at V and 1 base at J, with 11 bases between. The chain's CDR3 is CASSTPGQNTEAFF. The CDR3 DNA follows: TGCGCCAGCAGCACGCCGGGACAGAACACTGAAGCTTTCTTT. Supplemented by reference TRBV5-1 and TRBJ1-1, the full variable domain reads KAGVTQTPRYLIKTRGQQVTLSCSPISGHRSVSWYQQTPGQGLQFLFEYFSETQRNKGNFPGRFSGRQFSNSRSEMNVSTLELGDSALYLCASSTPGQNTEAFFGQGTRLTVV.

In this sample, this clone turned up once. The rearrangement uses TRBV7-9 and TRBJ2-3; 7 bases align to TRBD1. Germline CDR1 reads SEHNR; CDR2 reads FQNEAQ (reference sequence). The CDR3 extends over 14 amino acids. V gave up 5 bases and J gave up 0 bases; unmatched junction bases: 2. CDR3 sequence: CASSMGQSTDTQYF. The CDR3 nucleotides are TGTGCCAGCAGCATGGGACAGAGCACAGATACGCAGTATTTT.

The rearrangement links TRBV7-3 to TRBJ2-2; tentative D call: TRBD2 (5 bases). The CDR3 is made up of 17 amino acids. Germline V gene data show CDR1 as SGHTA and CDR2 as FQGTGA. V lost 5 bases to trimming and J lost 0 bases, with 16 bases between them. The CDR3 nucleotides read TGTGCCAGCAGCCCCTCCCCGGGGAGTGCGAACACCGGGGAGCTGTTTTTT. Translated, it gives CASSPSPGSANTGELFF.

To note about this clone: The junction departs from germline at one end; a sequencing error may be responsible. The V call is TRBV20-1, the J call TRBJ1-2; no reliable D call. CDR3 length equals 14 residues. Germline V gives CDR1 DFQATT, CDR2 SNEGSKA (reference sequence). The CDR3 nucleotides are TGCAGTGCTAGTAGCGGGAGGTTAGTCTATGACTACACCTTC. It is translated as CSASSGRLVYDYTF.

The table lists this clone with a count of one. This chain uses TRBV28 with TRBJ1-5; the D is unclear. V was trimmed by 3 bases and J by 4 bases, leaving 10 bases between them. Germline values: CDR1 MDHEN, CDR2 SYDVKM. CDR3 size: 14 residues. The CDR3 DNA follows: TGTGCCAGCAGTTTCTCCGTCAGGAATCAGCCCCAGCATTTT. Translation: CASSFSVRNQPQHF.

The V gene is TRBV7-2, the J gene TRBJ2-7, with 7 bases identical to TRBD1. The CDR3 runs to 17 residues. The V segment lost 3 bases and the J segment 2 bases; nucleotides outside the gene matches: 13. Germline CDR1 SGHTA, CDR2 FQGNSA. CDR3 loop: CASSFREQGIWTYEQYF. The CDR3, as DNA: TGTGCCAGCAGCTTCCGTGAACAGGGGATTTGGACCTACGAGCAGTACTTC.

This chain joins TRBV7-6 and TRBJ1-2; 8 nucleotides align to TRBD1. Germline V CDR1 and CDR2: SGHVS, FNYEAQ. CDR3 size: 17 residues. The V and J ends lost 3 bases and 0 bases, in that order; junction bases with no gene match: 9. CDR3 nucleotides: TGTGCCAGCAGCTTTTCCATCGGACAGGGAACTAACTATGGCTACACCTTC. Translation gives CASSFSIGQGTNYGYTF.

This rearrangement joins TRBV4-1 to TRBJ1-3, with D uncertain. Germline CDR1 reads MGHRA; CDR2 reads YSYEKL. V was pared by 0 bases and J by 0 bases, with 9 bases between. The CDR3 is 16 residues long. This chain's CDR3 is CASSQDSALSGNTIYF. The CDR3, as DNA: TGCGCCAGCAGCCAAGACAGCGCCCTCTCTGGAAACACCATATATTTT.

This clone was detected only a few times. The chain uses TRBV7-8 and TRBJ2-2, with TRBD2 matching over 8 bases. After removal of 2 bases from V and 7 bases from J, the junction contained 6 bases not matched to a gene. The CDR3 is 15 amino acids. Germline CDR1 and CDR2: SGHVS and FQNEAQ. The CDR3 nucleotides read TGTGCCAGCAGCTTAATTGCGGGGGGCGGCGGGGAGCTGTTTTTT. This sequence encodes CASSLIAGGGGELFF.

This sequence joins TRBV10-3 and TRBJ1-1; 8 bases align to TRBD1. Germline V gene data show CDR1 as ENHRY and CDR2 as SYGVKD. CDR3 length: 13 residues. V dropped 10 bases and J dropped 0; count of bases not matched to a gene: 4. In DNA, the CDR3 is TGTGCCACGAACAGGGGGATGAACACTGAAGCTTTCTTT. Translation gives CATNRGMNTEAFF.

This clone was observed a few times. The V gene is TRBV19, the J gene TRBJ2-7; tentative D call: TRBD1 (6 bases). The CDR3 covers 13 residues. Trimming took off 4 bases at V and 6 bases at J, with 13 bases between the two ends. Per the germline V gene, CDR1 is LNHDA and CDR2 is SQIVND (reference sequence). CDR3 in DNA: TGTGCCAGTAGTAGGGGGCAGGGCCTCGAGCAGTACTTC. Translating it yields CASSRGQGLEQYF.

The V call is TRBV28, the J call TRBJ1-2; D is unclear. The CDR3 runs 12 residues. The germline V gene has CDR1 MDHEN and CDR2 SYDVKM. V was cut by 8 bases and J by 2 bases, with 9 bases left in between. The CDR3 spells CASLTLNYGYTF. The CDR3 DNA reads TGTGCCAGCTTAACCCTAAACTATGGCTACACCTTC.

This clone was recorded only once. The gene calls are TRBV27 and TRBJ1-1, with D hard to call. Germline CDR1 MNHEY, CDR2 SMNVEV (reference sequence). Trimming pared 4 bases from V and 7 bases from J, leaving 7 bases between. This CDR3 is 11 amino acids long. The CDR3 region is CASSSRVEAFF. In DNA, the CDR3 is TGTGCCAGCAGTTCCCGGGTTGAAGCTTTCTTT.

The gene calls are TRBV7-3 and TRBJ1-1; no clear D gene. The CDR3 extends over 13 amino acids. V lost 8 bases and J lost 2, with 12 bases in between. The V gene's germline CDR1 is SGHTA and CDR2 FQGTGA. Here the CDR3 DNA reads TGTGCCAGCTCCGCAGCGCTTAACACTGAAGCTTTCTTT. Translation gives CASSAALNTEAFF. Filled out from reference TRBV7-3 and TRBJ1-1, the complete variable domain reads GAGVSQTPSNKVTEKGKYVELRCDPISGHTALYWYRQSLGQGPEFLIYFQGTGAADDSGLPNDRFFAVRPEGSVSTLKIQRTERGDSAVYLCASSAALNTEAFFGQGTRLTVV.

The J gene is TRBJ2-2, the V gene TRBV6-4, with 11 positions matching TRBD2. Looked up from germline, CDR1 is MRHNA and CDR2 is SNTAGT. V shed 2 bases, J shed 0 bases, and the junction held 5 bases outside the gene matches. This CDR3 has 18 amino acids. This chain's CDR3 is CASSDHGGLAANTGELFF. In DNA, the CDR3 is TGTGCCAGCAGTGACCACGGGGGACTAGCGGCGAACACCGGGGAGCTGTTTTTT.

The chain uses TRBV5-6 and TRBJ2-1; tentatively, D is TRBD2 (5 bases). V was trimmed by 3 bases and J by 8 bases, leaving 15 bases between them. The CDR3 covers 14 residues. Per germline, CDR1 SGHDT and CDR2 YYEEEE. The CDR3 region has the DNA TGTGCCAGCAGCTCCCCGGACTTTAATGATGAGCAGTTCTTC. Amino acid sequence: CASSSPDFNDEQFF.

The chain joins TRBV5-4 to TRBJ2-5; D gene unclear. Trimming took off 4 bases at V and 4 bases at J, with 8 bases between the two ends. The germline gives CDR1 SGHNT, CDR2 YYREEE (reference sequence). The CDR3 loop spans 12 amino acids. This CDR3 reads CASSRRGETQYF. Written as DNA, the CDR3 is TGTGCCAGCAGCCGCAGAGGAGAGACCCAGTACTTC. Full variable domain (remainder filled in from reference TRBV5-4 and TRBJ2-5): ETGVTQSPTHLIKTRGQQVTLRCSSQSGHNTVSWYQQALGQGPQFIFQYYREEENGRGNFPPRFSGLQFPNYSSELNVNALELDDSALYLCASSRRGETQYFGPGTRLLVL.

This clone was counted once. This sequence joins TRBV28 and TRBJ2-7; 7 nucleotides agree with TRBD2. CDR3 length: 14 residues. Germline lookup yields CDR1 MDHEN and CDR2 SYDVKM. The junction had 6 bases not matched to a gene; V was cut back by 5 bases and J by 2 bases. The CDR3: CASSLRLAPYEQYF. The CDR3 coding sequence is TGTGCCAGCAGTCTCCGACTAGCCCCCTACGAGCAGTACTTC.

The V call is TRBV15, the J call TRBJ1-5; 10 nucleotides line up with TRBD1. From germline, CDR1 is LNHNV and CDR2 YYDKDF (reference sequence). The CDR3 is 13 amino acids. V lost 9 bases, J lost 5 bases, and 4 bases stayed unmatched. CDR3 sequence: CATRDRGHQPQHF. CDR3 bases: TGTGCCACTAGAGACAGGGGGCATCAGCCCCAGCATTTT. Supplemented by reference TRBV15 and TRBJ1-5, the full variable domain reads DAMVIQNPRYQVTQFGKPVTLSCSQTLNHNVMYWYQQKSSQAPKLLFHYYDKDFNNEADTPDNFQSRRPNTSFCFLDIRSPGLGDTAMYLCATRDRGHQPQHFGDGTRLSIL.

The rearrangement uses TRBV6-5 and TRBJ2-1, with 7 bases lining up with TRBD1. The length of the CDR3 is 15 residues. Per the germline V gene, CDR1 is MNHEY and CDR2 is SVGAGI. Losses at the gene ends were 6 bases for V and 0 bases for J; bases not matched to a gene: 5. CDR3 sequence: CASSYDRASYNEQFF. CDR3 coding DNA: TGTGCCAGCAGCTACGACAGGGCCTCCTACAATGAGCAGTTCTTC.

The chain carries TRBV6-1 and TRBJ2-7; TRBD1 aligns across 7 bases. Germline-derived CDR1 and CDR2 are MNHNS and SASEGT. V gave up 2 bases and J gave up 7 bases; unmatched junction bases: 14. The CDR3 is 16 amino acids. The CDR3 DNA reads TGTGCCAGCAGTGAACTTTCGGAACTTAGGGGACAGGAGCAGTACTTC. Residues: CASSELSELRGQEQYF.

CDR3 region: CASSWGGLNEKLFF. In DNA form, the CDR3 reads TGCGCCAGCAGTTGGGGGGGACTTAATGAAAAACTGTTTTTT. This rearrangement joins TRBV5-1 to TRBJ1-4; the D gene is possibly TRBD1 (5 bases). The V gene's germline CDR1 is SGHRS and CDR2 YFSETQ. V was shortened by 5 bases and J by 4 bases, with 12 bases between the two germline ends. This CDR3 is 14 amino acids long.

This clone was detected a few times. The chain couples TRBV12-5 to TRBJ2-2; D is possibly TRBD2 (5 bases). Trimming left V 6 bases short and J 2 bases short, with 13 bases between. The CDR3 has 15 amino acids. Looked up from germline, CDR1 is LGHNT and CDR2 is FRNRAP. As DNA, the CDR3 is TGTGCTAGTGGGGGGTTTAGCGTCAACACCGGGGAGCTGTTTTTT. Translating gives CASGGFSVNTGELFF.

V gene TRBV28 combines with J gene TRBJ1-4; 7 positions match TRBD1. Germline loops: CDR1 MDHEN, CDR2 SYDVKM. V shed 4 bases, J shed 2 bases, and the junction held 1 base outside the gene matches. The CDR3 covers 14 residues. CDR3: CASSSGQTNEKLFF. CDR3 bases: TGTGCCAGCAGTTCGGGACAGACTAATGAAAAACTGTTTTTT.

The V gene is TRBV5-4, the J gene TRBJ1-3; D possibly corresponds to TRBD1 (5 bases). V gave up 4 bases and J gave up 0 bases, with 11 bases separating them. The CDR3 is 15 amino acids. In germline, CDR1 is SGHNT, CDR2 YYREEE (reference sequence). This CDR3 reads CASSRDSRSGNTIYF. For the CDR3, the DNA is TGTGCCAGCAGCCGGGACTCCCGCTCTGGAAACACCATATATTTT.

The chain carries TRBV4-3 and TRBJ1-6; TRBD1 agrees at 7 bases. The CDR3 has 16 amino acids. In germline, CDR1 is LGHNA, CDR2 YSLEER. Trimming took 1 base from V and 7 from J; bases not matched to a gene: 7. The CDR3: CASSQAPGQPNSPLHF. CDR3 sequence (DNA): TGCGCCAGCAGCCAAGCACCGGGACAGCCAAATTCACCCCTCCACTTT.

The CDR3 nucleotides are TGTGCCAGCCGAGGTAGTTGGACAGATACGCAGTATTTT. Amino acid sequence: CASRGSWTDTQYF. This chain links TRBV28 with TRBJ2-3; D ambiguous. Germline lookup yields CDR1 MDHEN and CDR2 SYDVKM. The germline V and J ends were trimmed by 8 bases and 3 bases, with 12 bases remaining between them. The CDR3 sequence is 13 residues long.

The chain links TRBV7-3 to TRBJ2-5; D uncertain. The germline CDR1 and CDR2 sequences are SGHTA and FQGTGA. Trimming pared 4 bases from V and 5 bases from J, leaving 11 bases between. CDR3 size: 13 residues. This chain's CDR3 is CASSSSSQETQYF. CDR3 in DNA: TGTGCCAGCAGCTCGTCCTCGCAGGAGACCCAGTACTTC.

The chain carries TRBV5-1 and TRBJ2-7; 14 bases line up with TRBD2. The CDR3 consists of 17 residues. Germline V CDR1 and CDR2: SGHRS, YFSETQ. Trimming cost V 4 bases and J 0 bases; bases outside gene matches: 6. CDR3 in amino acids: CASSPGLAGVSSYEQYF. The CDR3 nucleotides are TGCGCCAGCAGCCCGGGACTAGCGGGGGTGAGCTCCTACGAGCAGTACTTC.

The chain has TRBV7-8 and TRBJ2-7; 9 nucleotides agree with TRBD2. V dropped 7 bases and J dropped 0; count of bases not matched to a gene: 7. Germline V gene sequence: CDR1 SGHVS, CDR2 FQNEAQ. There are 15 residues in the CDR3. CDR3 DNA sequence: TGTGCCAGCAATAGCGGGAGTTCCCGCTCCTACGAGCAGTACTTC. Protein sequence: CASNSGSSRSYEQYF. The whole variable domain, filled in from reference TRBV7-8 and TRBJ2-7, reads GAGVSQSPRYKVAKRGQDVALRCDPISGHVSLFWYQQALGQGPEFLTYFQNEAQLDKSGLPSDRFFAERPEGSVSTLKIQRTQQEDSAVYLCASNSGSSRSYEQYFGPGTRLTVT.